This T cell receptor (beta chain) originates from a study of T-cell memory formation after mild COVID-19. For the study at large: Clusters of TCRs were largely donor specific. General study findings and limits: The authors left the SARS-CoV-2 specificity of second-wave clones peaking on day 37 unconfirmed. Balance between CD4 and CD8 was seen in clones contracting day 15 to 85, and a CD4+ lean was seen in later expanders.

On this clonotype itself: Its antigen is as yet unknown.

Germline CDR1 is GTSNPN and CDR2 is SVGIG (reference sequence). CDR3 length: 19 amino acids. The germline V and J ends were trimmed by 1 base and 4 bases, with 28 bases remaining between them. Using its own MiXCR run on the 5' RACE reads, TCRdb lists one record per CDR3 protein. The data contain 50,000 or so distinct CDR3 sequences, less than 35% of them singletons. The J gene is TRBJ1-1, the V gene TRBV30, with D hard to call. Sequencing input: PBMCs or a T cell subset sorted from them (not recorded which). This receptor was taken from a man younger than 35 who had mild COVID-19 (a few samples of this study predate the infection). Cell type and time point are not known. The CDR3 DNA follows: TGTGCCTGGAGTGAACAGTTTAAGGCCAGGACGAGATGGGGCACTGAAGCTTTCTTT. Its translation is CAWSEQFKARTRWGTEAFF.